This T cell receptor beta chain is drawn from a study of blood T cells in healthy people across ages. For the study at large: Using template switching, researchers captured about one barcoded beta molecule for each two T cells. Study conclusions and caveats: With naive T cell percentage, TCR beta diversity showed a strong correlation.

This clonotype was seen a handful of times. The target antigen is unknown. Through a sample-barcoded 5' primer and a J-beta primer mix, a second PCR was run for roughly 6 to 11 cycles. Each cDNA molecule was tagged by a template-switch adaptor that had 12 random nucleotides. TCRdb independently ran MiXCR on the 5' RACE reads; one entry per CDR3 protein. Among about 1.1 million distinct CDR3 sequences listed, around two fifths were seen once. The CDR3 contains 18 residues. CDR1 and CDR2 from the germline V gene are MNHEY and SVGAGI. V lost 0 bases and J lost 4, with 20 bases in between. Isolation yielded PBMCs, at least 7 million per sample, in every case.

The receptor comes from a man younger than 35 in good health. The J gene is TRBJ2-3, the V gene TRBV6-5; maybe TRBD2 (5 bases). Source material: blood. CDR3 protein: CASSYSGESRGRADTQYF. The CDR3 bases are TGTGCCAGCAGTTACTCCGGTGAGAGTAGAGGGCGCGCAGATACGCAGTATTTT.